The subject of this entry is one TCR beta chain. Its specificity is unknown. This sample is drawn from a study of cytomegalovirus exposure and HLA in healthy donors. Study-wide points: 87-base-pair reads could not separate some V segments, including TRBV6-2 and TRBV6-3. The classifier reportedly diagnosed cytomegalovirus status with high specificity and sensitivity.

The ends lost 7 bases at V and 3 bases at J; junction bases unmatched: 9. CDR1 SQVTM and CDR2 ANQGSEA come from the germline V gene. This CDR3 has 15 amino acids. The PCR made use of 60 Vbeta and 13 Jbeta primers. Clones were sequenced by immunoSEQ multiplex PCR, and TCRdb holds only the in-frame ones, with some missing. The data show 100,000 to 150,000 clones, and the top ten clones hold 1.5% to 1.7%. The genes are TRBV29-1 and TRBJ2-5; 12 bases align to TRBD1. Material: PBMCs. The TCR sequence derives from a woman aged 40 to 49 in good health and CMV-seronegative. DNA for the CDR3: TGCAGCGCGGGTGGGACAGGGGGCGTAGAAGAGACCCAGTACTTC. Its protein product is CSAGGTGGVEETQYF. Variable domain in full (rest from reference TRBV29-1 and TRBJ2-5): SAVISQKPSRDICQRGTSLTIQCQVDSQVTMMFWYRQQPGQSLTLIATANQGSEATYESGFVIDKFPISRPNLTFSTLTVSNMSPEDSSIYLCSAGGTGGVEETQYFGPGTRLLVL.